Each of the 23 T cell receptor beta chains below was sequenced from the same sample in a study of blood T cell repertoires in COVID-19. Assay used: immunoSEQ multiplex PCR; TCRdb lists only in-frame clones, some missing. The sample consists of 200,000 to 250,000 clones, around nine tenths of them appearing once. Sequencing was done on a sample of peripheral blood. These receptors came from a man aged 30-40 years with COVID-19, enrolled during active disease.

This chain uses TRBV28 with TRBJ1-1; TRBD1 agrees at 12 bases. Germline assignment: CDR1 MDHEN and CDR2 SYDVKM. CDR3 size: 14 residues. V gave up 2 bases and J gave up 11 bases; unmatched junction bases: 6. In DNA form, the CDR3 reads TGTGCCAGCAGTTTACGGGACAGGGGGCGTCGGGCTTTCTTT. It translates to CASSLRDRGRRAFF.

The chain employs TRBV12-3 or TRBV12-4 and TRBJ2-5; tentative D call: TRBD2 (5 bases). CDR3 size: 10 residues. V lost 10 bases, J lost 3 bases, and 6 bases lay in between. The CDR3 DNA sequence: TGTGCCATCGGGAAAGAGACCCAGTACTTC. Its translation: CAIGKETQYF.

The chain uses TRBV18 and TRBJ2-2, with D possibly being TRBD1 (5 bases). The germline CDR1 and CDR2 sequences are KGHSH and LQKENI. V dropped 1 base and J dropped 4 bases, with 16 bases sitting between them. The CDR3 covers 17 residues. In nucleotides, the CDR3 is TGTGCCAGCTCACCACTGTCTCAGGGTGGTCGCACCGGGGAGCTGTTTTTT. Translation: CASSPLSQGGRTGELFF.

The CDR3 region is CASSWTSGNNEQFF. The DNA of the CDR3 is TGTGCCAGTTCCTGGACTAGCGGTAACAATGAGCAGTTCTTC. The gene calls are TRBV3-1 (or the pseudogene TRBV3-2) and TRBJ2-1; 10 nucleotides align to TRBD2. The ends lost 9 bases at V and 5 bases at J; junction bases unmatched: 7. The CDR3 totals 14 residues. Germline loops: CDR1 LGHDT, CDR2 YNNKEL (reference sequence).

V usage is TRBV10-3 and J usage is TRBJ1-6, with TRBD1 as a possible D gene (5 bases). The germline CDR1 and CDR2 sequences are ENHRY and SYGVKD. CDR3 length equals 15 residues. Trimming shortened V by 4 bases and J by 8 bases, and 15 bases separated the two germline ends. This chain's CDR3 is CAISGGNTLDSPLHF. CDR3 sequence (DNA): TGTGCCATCAGTGGGGGCAACACGCTAGATTCACCCCTCCACTTT.

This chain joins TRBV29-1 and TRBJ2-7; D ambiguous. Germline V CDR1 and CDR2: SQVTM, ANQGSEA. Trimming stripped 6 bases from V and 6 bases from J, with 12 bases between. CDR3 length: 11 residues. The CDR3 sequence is CSVVAASEQYF. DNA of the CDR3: TGCAGCGTGGTGGCGGCGAGCGAGCAGTACTTC.

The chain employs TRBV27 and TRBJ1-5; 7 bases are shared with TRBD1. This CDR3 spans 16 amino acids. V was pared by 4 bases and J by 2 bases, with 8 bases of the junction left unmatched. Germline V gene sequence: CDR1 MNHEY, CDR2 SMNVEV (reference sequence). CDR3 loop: CASSSLTGKGNQPQHF. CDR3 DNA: TGTGCCAGCAGTTCCTTGACAGGGAAGGGCAATCAGCCCCAGCATTTT.

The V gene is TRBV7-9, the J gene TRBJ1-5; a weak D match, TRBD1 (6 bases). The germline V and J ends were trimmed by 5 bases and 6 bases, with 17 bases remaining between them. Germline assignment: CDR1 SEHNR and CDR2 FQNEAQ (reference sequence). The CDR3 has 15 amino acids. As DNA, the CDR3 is TGTGCCAGCAGCCCCATTCAGGGGAGCTTTCAGCCCCAGCATTTT. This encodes CASSPIQGSFQPQHF.

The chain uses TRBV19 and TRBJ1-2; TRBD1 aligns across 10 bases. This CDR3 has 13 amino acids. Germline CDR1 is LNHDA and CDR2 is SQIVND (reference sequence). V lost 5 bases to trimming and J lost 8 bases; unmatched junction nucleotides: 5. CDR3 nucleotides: TGTGCCAGTAGTCCAGACAGGGGGCCAGGCTACACCTTC. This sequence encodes CASSPDRGPGYTF.

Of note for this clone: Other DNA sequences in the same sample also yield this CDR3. CDR3: CASSIGQVGQPQHF. CDR3 in DNA: TGTGCCAGTAGTATAGGGCAGGTTGGTCAGCCCCAGCATTTT. This chain connects TRBV19 to TRBJ1-5; D unclear. This CDR3 has 14 residues. Germline CDR1 LNHDA, CDR2 SQIVND (reference sequence). V lost 1 base to trimming and J lost 6 bases, with 10 bases between them.

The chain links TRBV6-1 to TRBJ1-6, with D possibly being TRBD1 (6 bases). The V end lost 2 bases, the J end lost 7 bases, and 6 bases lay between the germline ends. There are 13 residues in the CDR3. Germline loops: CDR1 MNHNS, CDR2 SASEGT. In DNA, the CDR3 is TGTGCCAGCAGTGAAAGGGGGAATTCACCCCTCCACTTT. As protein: CASSERGNSPLHF.

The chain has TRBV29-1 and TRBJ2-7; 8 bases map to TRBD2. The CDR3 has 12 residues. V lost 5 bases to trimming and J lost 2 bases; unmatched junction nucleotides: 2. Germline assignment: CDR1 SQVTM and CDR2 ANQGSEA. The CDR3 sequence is CSVREGAYEQYF. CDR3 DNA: TGCAGCGTTCGGGAGGGTGCCTACGAGCAGTACTTC.

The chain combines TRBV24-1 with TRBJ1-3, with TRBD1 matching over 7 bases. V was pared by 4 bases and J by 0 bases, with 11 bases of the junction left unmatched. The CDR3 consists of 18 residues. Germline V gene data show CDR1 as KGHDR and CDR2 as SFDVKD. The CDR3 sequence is CATSEPPGGVFSGNTIYF. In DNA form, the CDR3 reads TGTGCCACCAGTGAGCCGCCAGGGGGAGTGTTCTCTGGAAACACCATATATTTT.

In DNA, the CDR3 is TGTGCCAGCAGCTCCGGACAGGGGCAAGAGACCCAGTACTTC. Its protein is CASSSGQGQETQYF. V is TRBV5-4 and J is TRBJ2-5; 9 positions match TRBD1. The V segment lost 3 bases and the J segment 2 bases; nucleotides outside the gene matches: 2. Germline V gives CDR1 SGHNT, CDR2 YYREEE (reference sequence). The length of the CDR3 is 14 residues.

This CDR3 is CASSYPGQLNNEQFF. Here the CDR3 DNA reads TGCGCCAGCAGCTACCCGGGACAGCTTAACAATGAGCAGTTCTTC. The chain employs TRBV5-1 and TRBJ2-1; 7 bases map to TRBD1. V lost 3 bases to trimming and J lost 5 bases; unmatched junction nucleotides: 8. Germline V gene sequence: CDR1 SGHRS, CDR2 YFSETQ. This CDR3 comprises 15 residues.

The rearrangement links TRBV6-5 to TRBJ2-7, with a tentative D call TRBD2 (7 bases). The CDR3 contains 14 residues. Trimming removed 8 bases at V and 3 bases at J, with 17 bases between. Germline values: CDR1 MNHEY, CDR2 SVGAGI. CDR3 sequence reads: CASSSRGARYEQYF. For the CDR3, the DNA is TGTGCCAGCTCCTCACGGGGGGCCCGCTACGAGCAGTACTTC.

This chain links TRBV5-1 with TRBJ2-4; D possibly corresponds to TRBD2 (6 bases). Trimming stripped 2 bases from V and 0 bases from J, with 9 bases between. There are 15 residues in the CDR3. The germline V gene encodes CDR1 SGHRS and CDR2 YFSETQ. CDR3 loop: CASSFGGAAKNIQYF. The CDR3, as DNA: TGCGCCAGCAGCTTTGGCGGGGCAGCCAAAAACATTCAGTACTTC.

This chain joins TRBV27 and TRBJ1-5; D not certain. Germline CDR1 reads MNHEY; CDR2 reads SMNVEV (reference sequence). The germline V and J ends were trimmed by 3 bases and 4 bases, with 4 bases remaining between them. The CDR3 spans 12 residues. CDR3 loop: CASSFYNQPQHF. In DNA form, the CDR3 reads TGTGCCAGCAGTTTCTATAATCAGCCCCAGCATTTT.

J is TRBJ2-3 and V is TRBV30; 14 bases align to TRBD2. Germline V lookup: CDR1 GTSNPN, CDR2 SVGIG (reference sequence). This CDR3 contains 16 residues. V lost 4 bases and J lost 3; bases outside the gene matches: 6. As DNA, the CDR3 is TGTGCCTGGATGGGACTAGCGGGGGCCGAGACAGATACGCAGTATTTT. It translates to CAWMGLAGAETDTQYF. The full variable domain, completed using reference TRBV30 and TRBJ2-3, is SQTIHQWPATLVQPVGSPLSLECTVEGTSNPNLYWYRQAAGRGLQLLFYSVGIGQISSEVPQNLSASRPQDRQFILSSKKLLLSDSGFYLCAWMGLAGAETDTQYFGPGTRLTVL.

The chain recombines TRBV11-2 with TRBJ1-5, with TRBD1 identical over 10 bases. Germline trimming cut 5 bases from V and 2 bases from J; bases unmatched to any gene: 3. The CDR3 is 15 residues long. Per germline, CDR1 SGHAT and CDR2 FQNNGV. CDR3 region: CASSAGTGGNQPQHF. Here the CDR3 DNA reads TGTGCCAGCAGCGCCGGGACAGGGGGCAATCAGCCCCAGCATTTT.

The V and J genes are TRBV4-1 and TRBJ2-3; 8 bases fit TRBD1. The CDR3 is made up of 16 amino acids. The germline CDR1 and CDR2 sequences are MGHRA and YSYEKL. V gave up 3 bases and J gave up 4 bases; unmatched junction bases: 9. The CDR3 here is CASSHLGQGQADTQYF. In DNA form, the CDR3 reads TGCGCCAGCAGCCATTTAGGACAGGGTCAGGCAGATACGCAGTATTTT.

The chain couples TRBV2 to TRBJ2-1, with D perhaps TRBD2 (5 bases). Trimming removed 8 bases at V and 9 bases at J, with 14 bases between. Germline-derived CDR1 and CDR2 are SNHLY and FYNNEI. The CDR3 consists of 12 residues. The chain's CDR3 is CASSDGESEQFF. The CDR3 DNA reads TGTGCCAGCTCGGACGGGGAGAGTGAGCAGTTCTTC.

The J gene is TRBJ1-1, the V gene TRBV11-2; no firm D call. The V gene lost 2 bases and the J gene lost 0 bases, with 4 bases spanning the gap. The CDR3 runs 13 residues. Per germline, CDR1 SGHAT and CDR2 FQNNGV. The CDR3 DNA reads TGTGCCAGCAGCTTACCCGTGAACACTGAAGCTTTCTTT. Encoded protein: CASSLPVNTEAFF.